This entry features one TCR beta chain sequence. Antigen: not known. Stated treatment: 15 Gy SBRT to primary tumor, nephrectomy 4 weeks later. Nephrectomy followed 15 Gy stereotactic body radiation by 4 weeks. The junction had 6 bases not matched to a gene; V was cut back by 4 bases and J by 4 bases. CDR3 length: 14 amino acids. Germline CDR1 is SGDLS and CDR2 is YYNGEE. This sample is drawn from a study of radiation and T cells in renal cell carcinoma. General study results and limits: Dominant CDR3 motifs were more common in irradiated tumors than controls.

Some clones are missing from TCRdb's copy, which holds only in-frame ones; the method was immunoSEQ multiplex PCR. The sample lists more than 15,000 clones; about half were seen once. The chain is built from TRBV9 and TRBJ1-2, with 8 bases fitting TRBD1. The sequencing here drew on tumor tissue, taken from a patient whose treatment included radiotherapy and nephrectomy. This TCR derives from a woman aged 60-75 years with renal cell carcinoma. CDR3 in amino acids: CASSTSGQAYGYTF. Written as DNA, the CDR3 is TGTGCCAGCAGCACCTCGGGACAGGCCTATGGCTACACCTTC.